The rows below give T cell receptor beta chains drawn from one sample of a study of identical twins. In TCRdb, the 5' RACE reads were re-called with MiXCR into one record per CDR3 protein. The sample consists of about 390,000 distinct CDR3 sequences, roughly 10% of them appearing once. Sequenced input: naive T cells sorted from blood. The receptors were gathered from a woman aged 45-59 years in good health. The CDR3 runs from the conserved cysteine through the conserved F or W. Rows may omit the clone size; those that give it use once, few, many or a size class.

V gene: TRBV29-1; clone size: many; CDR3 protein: CSVEGTGGPYEQYF
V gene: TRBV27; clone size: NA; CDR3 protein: CASREGRTYGYTF
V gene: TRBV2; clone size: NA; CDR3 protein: CASTEVGKAFF
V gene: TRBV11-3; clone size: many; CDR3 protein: CASSSPLMDTQYF
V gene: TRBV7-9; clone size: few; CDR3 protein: CASSQAGAAYGYTF
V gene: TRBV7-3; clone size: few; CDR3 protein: CASSLIPSPTGELFF
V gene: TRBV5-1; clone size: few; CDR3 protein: CASSSGLAGGVIEQFF
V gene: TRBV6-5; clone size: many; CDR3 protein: CASRKIQRNEQYF
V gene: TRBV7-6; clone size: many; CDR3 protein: CASSLDIGTGTSEQYF
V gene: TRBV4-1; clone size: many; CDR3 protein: CASSQVAGLEFF
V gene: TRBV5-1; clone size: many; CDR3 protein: CASSLVSGRSYNEQFF
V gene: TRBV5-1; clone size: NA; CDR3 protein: CASRTGQGSNTIYF
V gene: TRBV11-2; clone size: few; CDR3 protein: CASSYQDPGLATDSYNEQFF
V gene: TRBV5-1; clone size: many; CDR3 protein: CASREGGLSYNEQFF
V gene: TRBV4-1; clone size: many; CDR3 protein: CASSQDVGVNEQFF
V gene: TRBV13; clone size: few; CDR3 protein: CASSPTGTTNTGELFF
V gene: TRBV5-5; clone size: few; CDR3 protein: CASSFTGIHEQYF
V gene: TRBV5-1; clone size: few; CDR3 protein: CASSFFSGSGALTDTQYF
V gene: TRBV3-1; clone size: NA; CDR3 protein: CASSQGTRNNSPLHF
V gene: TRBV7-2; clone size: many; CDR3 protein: CASSTLNIQYF
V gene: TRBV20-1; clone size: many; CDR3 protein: CSVSPGTGDEKLFF
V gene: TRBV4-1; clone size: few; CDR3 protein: CASSQDPPDRGLYEQYF
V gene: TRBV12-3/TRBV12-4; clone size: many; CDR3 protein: CASSRIDREEGDEQFF
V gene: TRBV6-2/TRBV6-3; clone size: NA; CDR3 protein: CASSYRRGETQYF
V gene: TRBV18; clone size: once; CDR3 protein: CASSPFGDREASPLHF
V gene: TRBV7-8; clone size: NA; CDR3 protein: CASSLDPGSFNEQFF
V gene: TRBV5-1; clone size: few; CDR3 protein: CASSLGGVANTEAFF
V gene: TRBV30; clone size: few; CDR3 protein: CAWSALNEDYFF
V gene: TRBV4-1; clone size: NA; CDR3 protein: CASSQDEGQAEIWQYF
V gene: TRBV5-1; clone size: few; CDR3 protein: CASSLEVAYNEQFF
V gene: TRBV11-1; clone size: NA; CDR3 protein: CASSPQGASSYNEQFF
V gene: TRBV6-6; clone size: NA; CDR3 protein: CASSTTTGWFEKLFF
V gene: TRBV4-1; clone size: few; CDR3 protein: CASSQEIAGPLGQPQHF